The next 7 T cell receptor beta chains were all read from a single sample in a study of cytomegalovirus exposure and HLA in healthy donors (dated by TCRdb to about 2017). The protocol used for the library was the immunoSEQ multiplex PCR assay. A mixture of 60 forward primers for TCR Vbeta segments and 13 reverse primers for TCR Jbeta segments was used in the multiplex PCR. The table comes from immuneACCESS by way of TCRdb, which keeps in-frame sequences with V and J called. Part of the clones is missing from these tables; in studies checked, under half for an unresolved V gene and the rest for unknown reasons. The sample table records under 150,000 clones; roughly four fifths of these occur just once. Approximately 1.7% of the sample is in the top ten clones. Sequenced input: PBMCs. These TCRs come from a woman aged 45 to 65 in good health and CMV-seronegative.

A few counts support this clone. V is TRBV30 and J is TRBJ1-1, with 7 bases that match TRBD1. Germline CDR1 GTSNPN, CDR2 SVGIG (reference sequence). The CDR3 runs 13 residues. V lost 6 bases and J lost 1; bases outside the gene matches: 5. The CDR3 DNA follows: TGTGCCTGTTGGACAGGACAGAACACTGAAGCTTTCTTT. Translating it yields CACWTGQNTEAFF.

This chain connects TRBV10-2 to TRBJ2-5, with D possibly being TRBD1 (5 bases). Germline assignment: CDR1 WSHSY and CDR2 SAAADI. V was clipped by 4 bases and J by 5 bases, with 5 bases between them. CDR3 size: 11 residues. CDR3 sequence: CASSGGETQYF. The CDR3 DNA is TGCGCCAGCAGTGGGGGCGAGACCCAGTACTTC.

The V and J genes are TRBV4-3 and TRBJ1-1, with D unresolved. The V and J ends lost 0 bases and 6 bases respectively, with 11 bases between them. Germline assignment: CDR1 LGHNA and CDR2 YSLEER. This CDR3 is built from 14 residues. CDR3 amino acids: CASSQDITMAEAFF. Written as DNA, the CDR3 is TGCGCCAGCAGCCAAGACATAACAATGGCTGAAGCTTTCTTT.

V is TRBV7-9 and J is TRBJ1-5; no clear D gene. Trimming removed 1 base at V and 6 bases at J, with 10 bases between. Germline-derived CDR1 and CDR2 are SEHNR and FQNEAQ (reference sequence). This CDR3 has 14 amino acids. The CDR3 loop is CASSLGSGFQPQHF. The CDR3 DNA follows: TGTGCCAGCAGCTTAGGTTCGGGTTTTCAGCCCCAGCATTTT.

The chain employs TRBV12-5 and TRBJ2-1; D uncertain. The CDR3 is made up of 13 amino acids. The ends were cut back, 6 bases at V and 10 bases at J, with 16 bases in the middle. Germline loops: CDR1 LGHNT, CDR2 FRNRAP. DNA of the CDR3: TGTGCTAGTGGCCCCCCCCAGGTACAGGAGCAGTTCTTC. Amino acids: CASGPPQVQEQFF. Variable domain in full (rest from reference TRBV12-5 and TRBJ2-1): DARVTQTPRHKVTEMGQEVTMRCQPILGHNTVFWYRQTMMQGLELLAYFRNRAPLDDSGMPKDRFSAEMPDATLATLKIQPSEPRDSAVYFCASGPPQVQEQFFGPGTRLTVL.

V and J are TRBV4-2 and TRBJ2-7; 10 nucleotides agree with TRBD2. Trimming took 0 bases from V and 5 from J; bases not matched to a gene: 10. CDR1 and CDR2 from the germline V gene are LGHNA and YNFKEQ. This CDR3 is 17 amino acids long. The CDR3 DNA sequence: TGTGCCAGCAGCCAAGACCCAGCTAGCGGGAGTCTCGACGAGCAGTACTTC. It codes for CASSQDPASGSLDEQYF.

There are a few counts of this clone. The chain combines TRBV7-9 with TRBJ2-7; D uncertain. Germline values: CDR1 SEHNR, CDR2 FQNEAQ (reference sequence). V was clipped by 5 bases and J by 0 bases, with 5 bases between them. The CDR3 extends over 12 amino acids. CDR3 sequence reads: CASSPSSYEQYF. DNA for the CDR3: TGTGCCAGCAGCCCTAGCTCCTACGAGCAGTACTTC.